The rows below give T cell receptor beta chains drawn from one sample of a study of response to subunit inactivated influenza vaccine. TCRdb ran MiXCR on the RT-PCR reads and lists one entry per CDR3 protein. The sample lists some 480,000 distinct CDR3 sequences; approximately 10% were seen once. Specimen: PBMCs from blood, collected 40 to 50 days after vaccination. The origin of the receptors is a man in his fifties who received an inactivated influenza vaccine. Both conserved end residues are part of each CDR3. D genes are given only for firm matches. Size values are once, few and many counts, or a class for expanded clones, and some rows have none.

>TRBJ2-1|TRBV7-2|-|14|-
CASSLQGLYNEQFF
TGTGCCAGCAGCTTACAGGGACTCTACAATGAGCAGTTCTTC
>TRBJ2-3|TRBV2|TRBD1|14|-
CASSRGQATDTQYF
TGTGCCAGCAGCCGGGGACAGGCCACAGATACGCAGTATTTT
>TRBJ2-5|TRBV4-2|-|15|few
CASSQDKAGRETQYF
TGTGCCAGCAGCCAAGATAAGGCAGGGAGAGAGACCCAGTACTTC
>TRBJ2-2|TRBV7-6|-|14|-
CASRDPRGAGELFF
TGTGCCAGCAGAGACCCCCGAGGAGCCGGGGAGCTGTTTTTT
>TRBJ2-5|TRBV4-3|-|14|-
CASSPRVSGETQYF
TGCGCCAGCAGCCCAAGGGTGAGCGGGGAGACCCAGTACTTC
>TRBJ2-7|TRBV12-3/TRBV12-4|-|14|many
CASSPGDYPYEQYF
TGTGCCAGCAGTCCAGGGGACTACCCTTACGAGCAGTACTTC
>TRBJ2-7|TRBV20-1|TRBD2|13|-
CSATRTSDYEQYF
TGCAGTGCTACTCGGACTAGCGACTACGAGCAGTACTTC
>TRBJ2-7|TRBV7-9|-|15|-
CASSGPTDRRGEQYF
TGTGCCAGCAGCGGACCGACAGACCGTCGGGGCGAGCAGTACTTC
>TRBJ1-3|TRBV12-3/TRBV12-4|-|14|few
CASGDSSSGNTIYF
TGTGCCAGCGGTGACAGTTCCTCTGGAAACACCATATATTTT
>TRBJ2-3|TRBV7-9|-|15|-
CASARGGAGTDTQYF
TGTGCCTCTGCTCGTGGCGGAGCTGGCACAGATACGCAGTATTTT
>TRBJ2-7|TRBV6-5|-|17|-
CASSYSGRFESSYEQYF
TGTGCCAGCAGTTACTCGGGTCGGTTTGAGAGCTCCTACGAGCAGTACTTC
>TRBJ2-5|TRBV7-9|-|16|-
CASSLALGRIQETQYF
TGTGCCAGCAGCTTAGCGTTGGGGCGGATACAAGAGACCCAGTACTTC
>TRBJ1-1|TRBV20-1|TRBD1|13|few
CSAGTGMNTEAFF
TGCAGTGCCGGGACAGGGATGAACACTGAAGCTTTCTTT
>TRBJ2-2|TRBV4-3|-|15|-
CASSPGLIPPGELFF
TGCGCCAGCAGCCCGGGACTCATCCCACCCGGGGAGCTGTTTTTT
>TRBJ2-7|TRBV20-1|-|13|many
CSARDSSRGEQYF
TGCAGTGCTAGAGATTCGTCCAGGGGCGAGCAGTACTTC
>TRBJ2-2|TRBV7-9|TRBD1|13|few
CASSKTGTEPLFF
TGTGCCAGCAGCAAGACGGGGACAGAACCTCTGTTTTTT
>TRBJ2-1|TRBV24-1|TRBD1|16|many
CATSDVGTGAYNEQFF
TGTGCCACCAGTGATGTTGGGACAGGGGCCTACAATGAGCAGTTCTTC
>TRBJ2-7|TRBV6-5|-|15|-
CASSYSEVSAYEQYF
TGTGCCAGCAGTTACTCGGAGGTGTCAGCCTACGAGCAGTACTTC
>TRBJ2-1|TRBV11-2|-|15|many
CASSLWGDSYNEQFF
TGTGCCAGCAGCCTCTGGGGGGATTCCTACAATGAGCAGTTCTTC
>TRBJ2-1|TRBV10-3|-|14|few
CAITNQGGNNEQFF
TGTGCCATCACTAACCAGGGTGGTAACAATGAGCAGTTCTTC
>TRBJ2-1|TRBV5-1|TRBD2|15|few
CASQTSGGVQGEQFF
TGCGCCAGCCAAACCAGCGGGGGGGTTCAAGGGGAGCAGTTCTTC
>TRBJ1-2|TRBV5-1|-|14|-
CASSLERANYGYTF
TGCGCCAGCAGCTTGGAAAGAGCTAACTATGGCTACACCTTC
>TRBJ2-5|TRBV7-2|TRBD2|15|-
CASSVSGRAMKTQYF
TGTGCCAGCAGCGTGAGCGGGAGGGCCATGAAGACCCAGTACTTC
>TRBJ1-5|TRBV6-1|TRBD1|14|few
CASSRLLGQERLHF
TGTGCCAGCAGTAGACTTCTAGGACAGGAGAGACTACATTTT
>TRBJ2-2|TRBV5-1|-|12|-
CASSQDAGELFF
TGCGCCAGCAGCCAGGACGCCGGGGAGCTGTTTTTT
>TRBJ2-5|TRBV9|-|14|few
CASSAGGARETQYF
TGTGCCAGCAGCGCTGGGGGGGCCAGGGAGACCCAGTACTTC
>TRBJ2-2|TRBV10-3|TRBD2|17|-
CAISIGKRERLAGELFF
TGTGCCATCAGTATAGGGAAGCGGGAGAGGCTGGCCGGGGAGCTGTTTTTT
>TRBJ2-5|TRBV20-1|TRBD2|14|few
CSASYTGTIGTQYF
TGCAGTGCTAGCTACACCGGGACTATCGGGACCCAGTACTTC
>TRBJ2-7|TRBV3-1|TRBD1|15|-
CASGTVVLGFTEQYF
TGTGCCAGCGGGACAGTCGTCTTGGGTTTTACCGAGCAGTACTTC
>TRBJ2-1|TRBV29-1|-|14|-
CSVEGSVGWGEQFF
TGCAGCGTTGAGGGGTCGGTGGGGTGGGGTGAGCAGTTCTTC
>TRBJ1-5|TRBV28|-|16|few
CASSFVEGWVNQPQHF
TGTGCCAGCAGTTTTGTCGAGGGGTGGGTCAATCAGCCCCAGCATTTT
>TRBJ2-5|TRBV5-1|TRBD1|16|-
CASSLPGTGGSETQYF
TGCGCCAGCAGCTTGCCCGGGACAGGGGGCTCGGAGACCCAGTACTTC
>TRBJ1-1|TRBV6-1|TRBD1|14|-
CASRAPGQTLRSFF
TGTGCCAGCAGGGCCCCGGGACAGACGCTTCGGTCTTTCTTT
>TRBJ2-7|TRBV2|-|13|-
CASTGTLRGEQYF
TGTGCCAGCACTGGGACGCTAAGGGGCGAGCAGTACTTC
>TRBJ2-7|TRBV9|TRBD2|15|-
CASSEGPSGTYEQYF
TGTGCCAGCAGCGAGGGGCCTAGCGGCACCTACGAGCAGTACTTC
>TRBJ1-5|TRBV20-1|-|17|many
CSARDLSLYGPNQPQHF
TGCAGTGCTAGAGATCTCTCATTGTACGGGCCCAATCAGCCCCAGCATTTT
>TRBJ1-6|TRBV4-3|-|15|few
CASSRGQLTNSPLHF
TGCGCCAGCAGCCGTGGACAGCTGACTAATTCACCCCTCCACTTT
>TRBJ2-5|TRBV11-3|-|15|-
CASSLEASHQETQYF
TGTGCCAGCAGCTTAGAGGCTTCTCACCAAGAGACCCAGTACTTC
>TRBJ1-4|TRBV7-9|TRBD1|13|few
CASGQGAGEKLFF
TGTGCCAGCGGGCAGGGGGCAGGAGAAAAACTGTTTTTT
>TRBJ2-7|TRBV20-1|-|16|-
CSATAGGQFVSYEQYF
TGCAGTGCTACCGCCGGGGGACAGTTCGTTTCCTACGAGCAGTACTTC
>TRBJ1-1|TRBV4-2|TRBD1|15|many
CASSQGQGMNTEAFF
TGTGCCAGCAGCCAAGGACAGGGAATGAACACTGAAGCTTTCTTT
>TRBJ2-2|TRBV11-2|-|15|few
CASSLDHMHTGELFF
TGTGCCAGCAGCTTAGATCACATGCACACCGGGGAGCTGTTTTTT
>TRBJ1-6|TRBV25-1|-|15|-
CASSYTGTSSSPLHF
TGTGCCAGCAGTTATACCGGGACATCGAGTTCGCCCCTCCACTTT
>TRBJ2-1|TRBV4-1|TRBD1|14|-
CASSQLGQYNEQFF
TGCGCCAGCAGCCAACTGGGACAGTACAATGAGCAGTTCTTC